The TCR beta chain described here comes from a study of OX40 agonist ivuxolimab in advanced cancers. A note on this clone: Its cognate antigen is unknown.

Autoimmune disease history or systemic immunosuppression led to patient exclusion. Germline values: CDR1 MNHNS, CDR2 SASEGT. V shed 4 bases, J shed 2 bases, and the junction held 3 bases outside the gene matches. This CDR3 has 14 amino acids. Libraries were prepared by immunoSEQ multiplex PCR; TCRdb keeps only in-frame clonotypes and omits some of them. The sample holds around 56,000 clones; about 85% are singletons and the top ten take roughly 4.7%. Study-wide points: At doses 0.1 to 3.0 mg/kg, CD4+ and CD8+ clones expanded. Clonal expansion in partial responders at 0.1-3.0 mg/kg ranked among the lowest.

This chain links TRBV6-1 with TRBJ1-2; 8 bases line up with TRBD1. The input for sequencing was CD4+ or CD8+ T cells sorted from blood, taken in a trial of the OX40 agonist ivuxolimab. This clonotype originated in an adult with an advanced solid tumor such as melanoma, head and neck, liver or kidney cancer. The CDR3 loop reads CASSVHRGNYGYTF. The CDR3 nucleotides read TGTGCCAGCAGTGTCCACAGGGGGAACTATGGCTACACCTTC.